This T cell receptor beta chain was identified during a study of blood T cell repertoires in COVID-19. Germline loops: CDR1 MGHRA, CDR2 YSYEKL. There are 16 residues in the CDR3. Trimming pared 3 bases from V and 4 bases from J, leaving 15 bases between. Profiling relied on immunoSEQ multiplex PCR, and the TCRdb table lists in-frame clones only, not all of them. The sample contains approximately 100,000 clones, approximately 89% of which appear only once. This TCR was recovered from a man aged 60 to 69 with acute or convalescent COVID-19. V is TRBV4-1 and J is TRBJ1-4; D ambiguous. Sample: peripheral blood. The chain's CDR3 is CASSHRGQIFNEKLFF. DNA for the CDR3: TGCGCCAGCAGCCACCGCGGGCAGATCTTTAATGAAAAACTGTTTTTT.